These T cell receptor beta chains were read from a single sample in a study of cytomegalovirus exposure and HLA in healthy donors. TCRdb's copy holds only in-frame clones and misses some; the assay was immunoSEQ multiplex PCR. The data hold about 150,000 clones, with about 82% observed a single time. Sequencing was performed on PBMCs. The receptors come from a male donor in good health and CMV-seronegative. Both conserved end residues are part of each CDR3. Each record gives: D gene, V gene, J gene, clone size, CDR3 DNA, CDR3 protein. D genes are given only for firm matches. A clone size is listed for some rows: how often the clone was seen (once, few, many), or a class if it is expanded.

>.|TRBV19|TRBJ2-1|once
TGTGCCAGTAGTACGTCTAACTACAATGAGCAGTTCTTC
CASSTSNYNEQFF
>TRBD2|TRBV2|TRBJ2-1|.
TGTGCCAGCAGTGAGGGTTTTAGCGGGAGGGGGGATGAGCAGTTCTTC
CASSEGFSGRGDEQFF
>TRBD1|TRBV18|TRBJ2-1|.
TGTGCCAGCTCACCAGGTCTAGGAATGGGACAGGGAATAGATGAGCAGTTCTTC
CASSPGLGMGQGIDEQFF
>TRBD1|TRBV4-1|TRBJ1-3|.
TGCGCCAGCAGCCAAGATGGACAGGTCTCTGGAAACACCATATATTTT
CASSQDGQVSGNTIYF
>.|TRBV19|TRBJ2-6|.
TGTGCCAGTAATGAGGACTCTGGGGCCAACGTCCTGACTTTC
CASNEDSGANVLTF
>TRBD2|TRBV6-6|TRBJ2-1|.
TGTGCCAGCAGTTACGGGACTAGCTATGACAATGAGCAGTTCTTC
CASSYGTSYDNEQFF
>.|TRBV7-2|TRBJ2-1|.
TGTACCAGCAGCTTAGCAGGCCTAGCTGATGAGCAGTTCTTC
CTSSLAGLADEQFF
>TRBD1|TRBV11-3|TRBJ2-1|.
TGTGCCAGCAGCGCCGGACAGGGGACCTACAATGAGCAGTTCTTC
CASSAGQGTYNEQFF
>TRBD2|TRBV7-8|TRBJ2-7|.
TGTGCCAGCAGCCCAAAGGGTACTAGCGGATCCTACGAGCAGTACTTC
CASSPKGTSGSYEQYF
>TRBD2|TRBV13|TRBJ2-7|.
TGTGCCAGCAGCCCGGTCGGAGCGGGAGGGCAGGTCTACGAGCAGTACTTC
CASSPVGAGGQVYEQYF
>.|TRBV5-6|TRBJ1-1|.
TGTGCCAGCAGCACGGGACACCGGACGACTGAAGCTTTCTTT
CASSTGHRTTEAFF
>.|TRBV12-2|TRBJ1-2|.
TGTGCAAGTCGCTCCCCGTGGAGGGTAGGTGGCTACACCTTC
CASRSPWRVGGYTF
>TRBD2|TRBV5-1|TRBJ2-7|.
TGCGCCAGCAGCTTGGAACCTTTAGCGGGAGGAGTATACGAGCAGTACTTC
CASSLEPLAGGVYEQYF
>.|TRBV27|TRBJ1-5|few
TGTGCCAGCAGTTTCCGGGGACATACGAGCAATCAGCCCCAGCATTTT
CASSFRGHTSNQPQHF
>.|TRBV7-6|TRBJ1-3|.
TGTGCCAGCAGCTGGAGACTTGCCCCCGAGGATACCATATATTTT
CASSWRLAPEDTIYF
>.|TRBV10-3|TRBJ2-7|.
TGTGCCATCAGGCGGGATTCGGGGGAGCAGTACTTC
CAIRRDSGEQYF
>.|TRBV18|TRBJ1-6|once
TGTGCCAGCTCACGCCAACGTGGGAGGGGGGAATCACCCCTCCACTTT
CASSRQRGRGESPLHF
>.|TRBV15|TRBJ2-7|.
TGTGCCACCAGCAGAGGGACAGATACCTACGAGCAGTACTTC
CATSRGTDTYEQYF
>TRBD1|TRBV28|TRBJ2-1|once
TGTGCCAGCAAAGGACAGGGGGCTTTAAATGAGCAGTTCTTC
CASKGQGALNEQFF
>TRBD1|TRBV7-2|TRBJ1-4|.
TGTGCCAGCAGCTCGACAGGGTTTGGTGAAAAACTGTTTTTT
CASSSTGFGEKLFF
>TRBD2|TRBV7-9|TRBJ2-3|few
TGTGCCAGCAGCCAAACTAGCGGGAGCACAGATACGCAGTATTTT
CASSQTSGSTDTQYF
>.|TRBV7-9|TRBJ2-3|.
TGTGCCAGCAGCTACTTCGTAAGAACAGATACGCAGTATTTT
CASSYFVRTDTQYF
>.|TRBV7-2|TRBJ1-4|.
TGTGCCAGCAGCTTAGTAGTGGGAGGGGAAAAACTGTTTTTT
CASSLVVGGEKLFF
>TRBD1|TRBV5-4|TRBJ1-5|.
TGTGCCAGCAGCTTACAGGGGTTAAATCAGCCCCAGCATTTT
CASSLQGLNQPQHF
>TRBD2|TRBV4-1|TRBJ2-1|.
TGCGCCAGCAGCCAATCCCCCCTAGCGGACTCCTACAATGAGCAGTTCTTC
CASSQSPLADSYNEQFF
>.|TRBV5-1|TRBJ2-7|.
TGCGCCAGCAGCTTGGTGGCAGGGATGCTAGACGAGCAGTACTTC
CASSLVAGMLDEQYF
>TRBD2|TRBV9|TRBJ2-1|.
TGTGCCAGCAGCCTTACTAGCGGGGGGCCCCCTGAGCAGTTCTTC
CASSLTSGGPPEQFF
>.|TRBV18|TRBJ2-1|.
TGTGCCAGCTCACAGGGGGCGGGACAACGCAATGAGCAGTTCTTC
CASSQGAGQRNEQFF
>TRBD1|TRBV4-3|TRBJ2-1|few
TGCGCCAGCAGCCAGGGTGACAGGGGGCTCTACAATGAGCAGTTCTTC
CASSQGDRGLYNEQFF
>TRBD1|TRBV5-5|TRBJ2-1|.
TGTGCCAGCAGCGGGGACAGGGCGAACTCCTACAATGAGCAGTTCTTC
CASSGDRANSYNEQFF
>.|TRBV2|TRBJ2-7|.
TGTGCCAGCAGTCCCCTTTACGAGCAGTACTTC
CASSPLYEQYF
>TRBD2|TRBV18|TRBJ2-5|.
TGTGCCAGCTCTCCAAGGACTAGTAGGGAGACCCAGTACTTC
CASSPRTSRETQYF
>.|TRBV4-3|TRBJ2-7|.
TGCGCCAGCAGCCCGACTACTTCCTACGAGCAGTACTTC
CASSPTTSYEQYF
>.|TRBV20-1|TRBJ1-3|.
TGCAGTGCTAGTACCGGGGGCACCATATATTTT
CSASTGGTIYF
>.|TRBV10-2|TRBJ1-5|.
TGCGCCAGCAGTGAGTTCAGTCATAGCAATCAGCCCCAGCATTTT
CASSEFSHSNQPQHF
>.|TRBV19|TRBJ1-1|.
TGTGCCAGTAGTATGTCAGGGAACACTGAAGCTTTCTTT
CASSMSGNTEAFF
>.|TRBV11-2|TRBJ1-4|.
TGTGCCAGCAGCCCGACAACCGGGATTCGTGAAAAACTGTTTTTT
CASSPTTGIREKLFF
>TRBD2|TRBV9|TRBJ2-2|.
TGTGCCAGCAGCGTAGGAGGGGGAGAACAAGCCCTAGCGGGAGTGAACACCGGGGAGCTGTTTTTT
CASSVGGGEQALAGVNTGELFF
>.|TRBV2|TRBJ2-7|.
TGTGCCAGCAGTGCTAGGGGCGAGCAGTACTTC
CASSARGEQYF
>TRBD1|TRBV5-1|TRBJ2-1|once
TGCGCCAGCAGCTTGGGGGGGACAGGAGTCAATGAGCAGTTCTTC
CASSLGGTGVNEQFF
>.|TRBV27|TRBJ1-1|.
TGTGCCAGCAGTTTAGGCGGCAGGGGGAACACTGAAGCTTTCTTT
CASSLGGRGNTEAFF
>.|TRBV19|TRBJ2-7|.
TGTGCCAGTAGTATAGGTACAGCGGTCTCCTACGAGCAGTACTTC
CASSIGTAVSYEQYF
>TRBD2|TRBV10-3|TRBJ2-3|.
TGTGCCTCAGCTAGCGGGGGGGCACGCACAGATACGCAGTATTTT
CASASGGARTDTQYF
>TRBD1|TRBV7-9|TRBJ1-6|.
TGTGCCAGCAGCTTAGCGGAGGACAGGCGGAAGTCACCCCTCCACTTT
CASSLAEDRRKSPLHF
>TRBD1|TRBV6-5|TRBJ1-2|.
TGTGCCAGCGGTCAGGGGGCAAACTATGGCTACACCTTC
CASGQGANYGYTF
>.|TRBV2|TRBJ1-1|.
TGTGCCAGCAGTGATCGGGGGAACACTGAAGCTTTCTTT
CASSDRGNTEAFF
>TRBD1|TRBV29-1|TRBJ2-5|.
TGCAGCGTTGAAGCAGGGGGTTACCGAGGGACCCAGTACTTC
CSVEAGGYRGTQYF
>TRBD1|TRBV7-9|TRBJ1-4|.
TGTGCCAGCAGCTTAGGGAACAGGGGGCGCGGTAATGAAAAACTGTTTTTT
CASSLGNRGRGNEKLFF
>TRBD1|TRBV6-6|TRBJ1-5|.
TGTGCCAGTATGACAGGGGTTCATCAGCCCCAGCATTTT
CASMTGVHQPQHF
>TRBD1|TRBV6-4|TRBJ2-7|.
TGTGCCAGCGGCATGGACCGGGACAGGCATACCTACGAGCAGTACTTC
CASGMDRDRHTYEQYF
>TRBD2|TRBV12-5|TRBJ2-5|.
TGTGCTAGTGGGGGACTAGCGGGGGAAGAGACCCAGTACTTC
CASGGLAGEETQYF
>TRBD2|TRBV11-2|TRBJ2-7|few
TGTGCCAGCATGATCGCGGGGGAAACCTACGAGCAGTACTTC
CASMIAGETYEQYF
>.|TRBV18|TRBJ1-3|.
TGTGCCAGCTCACCGGGGCCTGGAAACACCATATATTTT
CASSPGPGNTIYF
>.|TRBV9|TRBJ2-7|.
TGTGCCAGCAGCGTAGGACAGAGCAGCTACGAGCAGTACTTC
CASSVGQSSYEQYF
>TRBD2|TRBV6-1|TRBJ2-1|.
TGTGCCAGCAGTGAATTGGGTAGCGGGGGAACTACCAATGAGCAGTTCTTC
CASSELGSGGTTNEQFF
>TRBD2|TRBV23-1|TRBJ2-7|.
TGCGCCAGCAGTCATAGCGGGGGGCCGGCAGGGGAGCAGTACTTC
CASSHSGGPAGEQYF
>.|TRBV9|TRBJ2-3|few
TGTGCCAGCAGCGTAGACAGCGGCCCCGATACGCAGTATTTT
CASSVDSGPDTQYF